Sequencing of this TCR beta chain was carried out in a study of blood T cell repertoires in COVID-19. Study at large: Acute-phase and convalescent COVID-19 samples originated in the United States, Italy and Spain. T cells, B-cell-depleted T cells, or PBMCs provided the cDNA or gDNA that served as material.

Authors' methods: Nucleated cell number was recorded as an estimate derived from reference gene primer amplification. The protocol was immunoSEQ multiplex PCR, while the TCRdb copy is restricted to in-frame clones and leaves out a portion. The V and J calls and clone size come from that table; D and trimming were worked out from the DNA. The table records around 25,000 clones, 81% of them present only once. Sequenced material: peripheral blood. The source is a man in his 70s with acute or convalescent COVID-19.

As DNA, the CDR3 is TGTGCCAGTAGTATAGTCCAGGGCAATCAGCCCCAGCATTTT. This encodes CASSIVQGNQPQHF. The chain has TRBV19 and TRBJ1-5, with D unresolved. V was trimmed by 1 base and J by 2 bases, leaving 6 bases between them. In germline, CDR1 is LNHDA, CDR2 SQIVND (reference sequence). CDR3 length equals 14 residues.